This is a list of T cell receptor beta chains from one sample in a study of blood T cell repertoires in COVID-19. Assay: immunoSEQ multiplex PCR; the TCRdb copy retains only in-frame clones and omits some. The table lists about 200,000 clones, less than 85% of them singletons. The sample taken for sequencing was peripheral blood. The receptors shown here come from a woman older than 75 with COVID-19, enrolled during active disease. The conserved cysteine and the conserved F or W are not part of the CDR3 here. Each record gives: CDR3 protein, V gene, CDR3 length.

ASTMEGGYSPLH TRBV19 12
ASRSRTGANSPLH TRBV28 13
ASSQGGTLTDTQY TRBV14 13
ATGKGAEQF TRBV2 9
ASSPQIMNTEAF TRBV3-1/TRBV3-2 12
ASSISSYNEQF TRBV19 11
ASSSRGYGYT TRBV3-1/TRBV3-2 10
ASSPPKSGTPYNEQF TRBV9 15
SATLMPVAF TRBV20-1 9
ASSRFPQGAEIEKLF TRBV5-1 15
ASRGDGTVGGNTIY TRBV5-1 14
ASGPTSGIGTDTQY TRBV9 14
ASSLGRGAQTEAF TRBV27 13
ASSQDPPAGAETQY TRBV4-2 14
ASSYGSFRNEQF TRBV28 12
ASSIGWRGGPRAGELF TRBV19 16
ASSPLTVNYGYT TRBV5-6 12